Each of the 30 T cell receptor beta chains below was sequenced from the same sample in a study of blood T cell repertoires in COVID-19. Profiling relied on immunoSEQ multiplex PCR, and the TCRdb table lists in-frame clones only, not all of them. Of some 180,000 clones listed, 85% to 90% are singletons. Source material: peripheral blood. All receptors derive from a woman in her fifties or sixties with acute or convalescent COVID-19.

The rearrangement uses TRBV6-5 and TRBJ1-2; D not resolved. V lost 0 bases, J lost 3 bases, and 14 bases lay in between. The CDR3 contains 16 residues. Germline V gives CDR1 MNHEY, CDR2 SVGAGI. The CDR3 is CASSYSGLREDYGYTF. The CDR3 DNA is TGTGCCAGCAGTTACTCAGGTTTAAGAGAGGACTATGGCTACACCTTC.

This clone was seen a single time. The CDR3 DNA follows: TGTGCCAGCAGCTCGACAGGGGCCCACACTGAAGCTTTCTTT. Translating it yields CASSSTGAHTEAFF. The gene calls are TRBV11-3 and TRBJ1-1, with 8 bases fitting TRBD1. This CDR3 is built from 14 residues. CDR1 SGHNT and CDR2 YENEEA come from the germline V gene. V shed 4 bases, J shed 3 bases, and the junction held 4 bases outside the gene matches.

CDR3 in amino acids: CASSMPGGAETQYF. CDR3 nucleotides: TGTGCCAGTAGTATGCCAGGGGGCGCCGAGACCCAGTACTTC. The chain is built from TRBV19 and TRBJ2-5; TRBD1 matches at 8 bases. The CDR3 has 14 residues. Germline-derived CDR1 and CDR2 are LNHDA and SQIVND (reference sequence). The V segment lost 3 bases and the J segment 5 bases; nucleotides outside the gene matches: 5.

The chain's CDR3 is CASSPAGGSSYEQYF. CDR3 DNA: TGTGCCAGCAGCCCCGCGGGCGGGAGCTCCTACGAGCAGTACTTC. The rearrangement joins TRBV9 to TRBJ2-7; the match to TRBD2 covers 7 bases. After removal of 4 bases from V and 0 bases from J, the junction contained 7 bases not matched to a gene. Germline CDR1 is SGDLS and CDR2 is YYNGEE. The CDR3 covers 15 residues.

The rearrangement links TRBV25-1 to TRBJ2-7, with D hard to call. Germline assignment: CDR1 MGHDK and CDR2 SYGVNS. Trimming removed 4 bases from V and 4 bases from J, with 5 bases in between. There are 11 residues in the CDR3. CDR3 DNA sequence: TGTGCCAGCAGTGTCCATTACGAGCAGTACTTC. Its translation: CASSVHYEQYF.

This clone occurred once. V and J are TRBV5-1 and TRBJ1-6, with D perhaps TRBD1 (6 bases). Germline V lookup: CDR1 SGHRS, CDR2 YFSETQ. Trimming stripped 3 bases from V and 11 bases from J, with 21 bases between. CDR3 size: 16 residues. CDR3 sequence: CASSWEGRGAWTPLHF. The CDR3 DNA reads TGCGCCAGCAGCTGGGAAGGACGGGGGGCATGGACACCCCTCCACTTT.

The rearrangement joins TRBV2 to TRBJ1-5; 7 bases fit TRBD1. The V gene end was trimmed by 6 bases and the J gene end by 0 bases; junction bases not matched to a gene: 8. Germline V gene sequence: CDR1 SNHLY, CDR2 FYNNEI. The CDR3 consists of 16 residues. The CDR3 sequence is CASSNKGQNSNQPQHF. CDR3 sequence (DNA): TGTGCCAGCAGCAACAAGGGACAGAATAGCAATCAGCCCCAGCATTTT.

The CDR3 is CASSLIGGSGNTIYF. CDR3 bases: TGTGCCAGCAGTTTAATTGGCGGCTCTGGAAACACCATATATTTT. This chain joins TRBV6-5 and TRBJ1-3; D uncertain. V was cut by 4 bases and J by 0 bases, with 10 bases left in between. This CDR3 contains 15 residues. From germline, CDR1 is MNHEY and CDR2 SVGAGI.

The rearrangement uses TRBV6-5 and TRBJ1-2; D is possibly TRBD1 (5 bases). V lost 4 bases and J lost 4, with 7 bases in between. The length of the CDR3 is 12 residues. Germline V lookup: CDR1 MNHEY, CDR2 SVGAGI. CDR3 nucleotides: TGTGCCAGCAGTTCCAGGGCCTATGGCTACACCTTC. Its protein is CASSSRAYGYTF.

The J gene is TRBJ1-2, the V gene TRBV10-3; the D is unclear. This CDR3 has 14 amino acids. The V gene's germline CDR1 is ENHRY and CDR2 SYGVKD. Trimming shortened V by 7 bases and J by 4 bases, and 16 bases separated the two germline ends. CDR3 sequence reads: CAIKLGNFSYGYTF. As DNA, the CDR3 is TGTGCCATCAAGTTGGGCAACTTTAGCTATGGCTACACCTTC.

This chain joins TRBV24-1 and TRBJ1-2; 7 bases are shared with TRBD1. Losses at the gene ends were 3 bases for V and 7 bases for J; bases not matched to a gene: 4. Germline lookup yields CDR1 KGHDR and CDR2 SFDVKD. The CDR3 has 13 residues. The CDR3 nucleotides are TGTGCCACCAGTGATCTAACAGGGGCTGGCTACACCTTC. Translated, it gives CATSDLTGAGYTF.

This clone is categorized as large. The V call is TRBV27, the J call TRBJ2-2; 8 bases map to TRBD2. The CDR3 runs to 19 residues. Germline V gives CDR1 MNHEY, CDR2 SMNVEV (reference sequence). With V trimmed by 6 bases and J by 1 base, 16 bases remained unmatched. CDR3 protein: CASSPLWTSPSGNTGELFF. In DNA form, the CDR3 reads TGTGCCAGCAGCCCCCTTTGGACTAGCCCCTCGGGGAACACCGGGGAGCTGTTTTTT.

The chain uses TRBV28 and TRBJ1-2; tentatively, D is TRBD1 (5 bases). Per the germline V gene, CDR1 is MDHEN and CDR2 is SYDVKM. Trimming shortened V by 6 bases and J by 4 bases, and 12 bases separated the two germline ends. The CDR3 runs to 13 residues. The CDR3 protein is CASSNLGGYGYTF. In DNA form, the CDR3 reads TGTGCCAGCAGCAACCTGGGGGGCTATGGCTACACCTTC.

V is TRBV7-2 and J is TRBJ1-2; 7 bases align to TRBD1. Trimming took 1 base from V and 4 from J; bases not matched to a gene: 6. Looked up from germline, CDR1 is SGHTA and CDR2 is FQGNSA. The CDR3 is made up of 15 amino acids. The CDR3 DNA reads as TGTGCCAGCAGCTTAGGCGGGACAGAAGTCTATGGCTACACCTTC. It specifies CASSLGGTEVYGYTF.

Only a few counts were recorded for this clone. The rearrangement links TRBV12-3 or TRBV12-4 to TRBJ1-1; D is perhaps TRBD1 (5 bases). V was pared by 1 base and J by 10 bases, with 10 bases between. The CDR3 length is 12 residues. The CDR3 is CASSLGAGSAFF. The CDR3 region has the DNA TGTGCCAGCAGTTTAGGTGCAGGGTCAGCTTTCTTT.

The chain is built from TRBV5-4 and TRBJ2-3; 9 nucleotides align to TRBD2. The V gene end was trimmed by 0 bases and the J gene end by 3 bases; junction bases not matched to a gene: 2. CDR1 is SGHNT, CDR2 YYREEE, per germline (reference sequence). This CDR3 spans 15 amino acids. The CDR3 sequence is CASSLGGRVTDTQYF. CDR3 sequence (DNA): TGTGCCAGCAGCTTGGGCGGGAGGGTGACAGATACGCAGTATTTT. Full variable domain (rest looked up from reference TRBV5-4 and TRBJ2-3): ETGVTQSPTHLIKTRGQQVTLRCSSQSGHNTVSWYQQALGQGPQFIFQYYREEENGRGNFPPRFSGLQFPNYSSELNVNALELDDSALYLCASSLGGRVTDTQYFGPGTRLTVL.

The CDR3 region has the DNA TGTGCCAGCAGTTCTGTGGCCAAAGTCCACTTT. Its protein is CASSSVAKVHF. The chain recombines TRBV28 with TRBJ1-6, with unresolved D. The CDR3 sequence is 11 residues long. Looked up from germline, CDR1 is MDHEN and CDR2 is SYDVKM. V lost 4 bases to trimming and J lost 17 bases, with 12 bases between them.

The genes are TRBV9 and TRBJ1-4, with D tentatively TRBD1 (6 bases). V was pared by 3 bases and J by 6 bases, with 15 bases between. This CDR3 spans 15 amino acids. CDR1 and CDR2 (germline): SGDLS, YYNGEE. The CDR3 coding sequence is TGTGCCAGCAGCGAGCAACAGGGAAGTTATGAAAAACTGTTTTTT. Encoded protein: CASSEQQGSYEKLFF. The full variable domain, with the rest looked up from reference TRBV9 and TRBJ1-4, is DSGVTQTPKHLITATGQRVTLRCSPRSGDLSVYWYQQSLDQGLQFLIQYYNGEERAKGNILERFSAQQFPDLHSELNLSSLELGDSALYFCASSEQQGSYEKLFFGSGTQLSVL.

This chain joins TRBV3-1 (or the pseudogene TRBV3-2) and TRBJ2-7; 7 nucleotides agree with TRBD2. The V and J ends lost 4 bases and 0 bases, in that order; junction bases with no gene match: 3. CDR3 size: 14 residues. The germline V gene encodes CDR1 LGHDT and CDR2 YNNKEL (reference sequence). The CDR3 sequence is CASSRAGDSYEQYF. The CDR3 coding sequence is TGTGCCAGCAGCCGGGCGGGGGACTCCTACGAGCAGTACTTC.

The chain links TRBV11-3 to TRBJ2-1; the D gene is possibly TRBD2 (5 bases). The CDR3 is 16 residues long. Germline V CDR1 and CDR2: SGHNT, YENEEA. With 5 bases removed from V and 1 base from J, the gap between germline ends came to 15 bases. The CDR3 coding sequence is TGTGCCAGCAGCCCACCCCGGGGAGCATCCTACAATGAGCAGTTCTTC. Its translation is CASSPPRGASYNEQFF.

The chain combines TRBV19 with TRBJ1-2; unclear D gene. V lost 5 bases and J lost 3, with 16 bases in between. CDR1 and CDR2 from the germline V gene are LNHDA and SQIVND (reference sequence). This CDR3 is 15 amino acids long. The CDR3 DNA sequence: TGTGCCAGTAGTCCTATTAATCTCCTCGACTATGGCTACACCTTC. The encoded protein is CASSPINLLDYGYTF.

The chain has TRBV7-8 and TRBJ2-2; the D gene is possibly TRBD1 (5 bases). The germline V gene has CDR1 SGHVS and CDR2 FQNEAQ. The CDR3 has 16 amino acids. Trimming removed 1 base at V and 7 bases at J, with 16 bases between. CDR3 coding DNA: TGTGCCAGCAGCTTAGTCATCAGGGAAGGAAACGGGGAGCTGTTTTTT. The encoded protein is CASSLVIREGNGELFF.

The gene calls are TRBV19 and TRBJ1-2; the match to TRBD1 covers 8 bases. CDR1 is LNHDA, CDR2 SQIVND, per germline (reference sequence). J lost 8 bases, V lost 3 bases, and 8 bases had no gene match. The CDR3 contains 14 residues. The CDR3 DNA is TGTGCCAGTAGTATCACGTGGACAGGGAGCGGCTACACCTTC. This encodes CASSITWTGSGYTF.

The V call is TRBV3-1 (or the pseudogene TRBV3-2), the J call TRBJ2-2, with 7 bases aligning to TRBD2. CDR1 is LGHDT, CDR2 YNNKEL, per germline (reference sequence). The CDR3 has 15 residues. V was clipped by 4 bases and J by 4 bases; unmatched bases: 6. The CDR3 protein is CASSRGGLGTGELFF. For the CDR3, the DNA is TGTGCCAGCAGCCGCGGGGGTTTGGGCACCGGGGAGCTGTTTTTT.

The chain recombines TRBV9 with TRBJ1-2; D remains unclear. V lost 2 bases and J lost 1, with 3 bases in between. The CDR3 is 12 amino acids. Germline V gene lookup returns CDR1 SGDLS and CDR2 YYNGEE. The CDR3 sequence is CASSVHNYGYTF. The CDR3 bases are TGTGCCAGCAGCGTTCATAACTATGGCTACACCTTC.

This chain uses TRBV19 with TRBJ1-3; TRBD1 matches at 10 bases. Germline V gives CDR1 LNHDA, CDR2 SQIVND (reference sequence). Trimming cost V 8 bases and J 4 bases; bases outside gene matches: 2. The CDR3 contains 13 residues. The CDR3 here is CASGTGVGNTIYF. The CDR3 nucleotides are TGTGCCAGTGGGACAGGGGTAGGAAACACCATATATTTT.

The CDR3 DNA follows: TGTGCCTGGAGTGAACAGGCCCTTCTAAATCAGCCCCAGCATTTT. As protein: CAWSEQALLNQPQHF. The V and J genes are TRBV30 and TRBJ1-5; perhaps TRBD1 as D (5 bases). This CDR3 has 15 amino acids. CDR1 is GTSNPN and CDR2 is SVGIG in the germline V gene (reference sequence). The V gene lost 1 base and the J gene lost 4 bases, with 14 bases spanning the gap.

The rearrangement links TRBV3-1 (or the pseudogene TRBV3-2) to TRBJ1-6; weak D call: TRBD1 (5 bases). Germline values: CDR1 LGHDT, CDR2 YNNKEL (reference sequence). Trimming removed 1 base at V and 11 bases at J, with 12 bases between. The CDR3 sequence is 14 residues long. CDR3 residues: CASSQAWDSPPLHF. CDR3 bases: TGTGCCAGCAGCCAAGCGTGGGACTCTCCACCCCTCCACTTT.

The chain combines TRBV7-2 with TRBJ2-5; maybe TRBD2 (7 bases). Germline V gene data show CDR1 as SGHTA and CDR2 as FQGNSA. This CDR3 comprises 14 residues. The V and J ends lost 1 base and 5 bases respectively, with 11 bases between them. The CDR3 spells CASSLGGGSETQYF. DNA of the CDR3: TGTGCCAGCAGCTTAGGGGGGGGCAGTGAGACCCAGTACTTC.

The chain recombines TRBV7-3 with TRBJ2-2, with no clear D. Trimming removed 5 bases from V and 1 base from J, with 2 bases in between. Germline V CDR1 and CDR2: SGHTA, FQGTGA. The CDR3 covers 12 residues. DNA for the CDR3: TGTGCCAGCAGCCTGAACACCGGGGAGCTGTTTTTT. This codes for CASSLNTGELFF.